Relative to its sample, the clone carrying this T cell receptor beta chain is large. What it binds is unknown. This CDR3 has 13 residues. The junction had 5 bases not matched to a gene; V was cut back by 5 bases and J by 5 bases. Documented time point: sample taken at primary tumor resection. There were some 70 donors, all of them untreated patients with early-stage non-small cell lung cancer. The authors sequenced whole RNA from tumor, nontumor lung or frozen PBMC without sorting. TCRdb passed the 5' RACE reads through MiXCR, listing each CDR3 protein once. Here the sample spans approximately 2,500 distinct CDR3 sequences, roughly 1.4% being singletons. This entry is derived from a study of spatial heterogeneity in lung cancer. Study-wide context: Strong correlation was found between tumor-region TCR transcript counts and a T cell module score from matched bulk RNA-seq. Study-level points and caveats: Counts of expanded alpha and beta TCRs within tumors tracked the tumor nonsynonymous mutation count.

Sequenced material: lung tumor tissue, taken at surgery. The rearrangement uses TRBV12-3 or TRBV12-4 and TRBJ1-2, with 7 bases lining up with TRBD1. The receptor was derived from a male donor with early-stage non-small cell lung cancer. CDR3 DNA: TGTGCCAGCAGTCCGGGACAGTCGTATGGCTACACCTTC. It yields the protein CASSPGQSYGYTF.